These 26 T cell receptor beta chains were sequenced from one sample in a study of cytotoxic CD8 clonotypes in ibrutinib-treated CLL. Measured with immunoSEQ multiplex PCR; TCRdb has only the in-frame clones, and not every one. The sample gives 150,000 to 200,000 clones, about two thirds of which show up once; roughly 13% is in the top ten. The starting material was PBMCs, obtained after 24 months of ibrutinib treatment. Receptor source: a human donor with chronic lymphocytic leukemia.

The genes are TRBV2 and TRBJ2-2; D may correspond to TRBD1 or TRBD2 (6 bases each). Trimming took 3 bases from V and 4 from J, leaving 12 bases between them. There are 15 residues in the CDR3. CDR1 is SNHLY and CDR2 is FYNNEI in the germline V gene. This CDR3 is CASSDGGPITGELFF. In nucleotides, the CDR3 is TGTGCCAGCAGTGATGGGGGGCCCATCACCGGGGAGCTGTTTTTT.

This chain joins TRBV9 and TRBJ2-1; D gene ambiguous. The V end lost 1 base, the J end lost 6 bases, and 11 bases lay between the germline ends. This CDR3 region has 14 residues. Looked up from germline, CDR1 is SGDLS and CDR2 is YYNGEE. CDR3: CASSVSNLPNEQFF. CDR3 nucleotides: TGTGCCAGCAGCGTATCTAATCTACCCAATGAGCAGTTCTTC. Full variable domain (outside the CDR3, taken from reference TRBV9 and TRBJ2-1): DSGVTQTPKHLITATGQRVTLRCSPRSGDLSVYWYQQSLDQGLQFLIQYYNGEERAKGNILERFSAQQFPDLHSELNLSSLELGDSALYFCASSVSNLPNEQFFGPGTRLTVL.

This clone was counted a few times. The gene calls are TRBV7-3 and TRBJ1-1; maybe TRBD1 (6 bases). Trimming removed 0 bases at V and 5 bases at J, with 13 bases between. This CDR3 spans 15 amino acids. The germline V gene encodes CDR1 SGHTA and CDR2 FQGTGA. The CDR3 nucleotides are TGTGCCAGCAGCTTAACGGGGGGCCTCGGTACTGAAGCTTTCTTT. It is translated as CASSLTGGLGTEAFF.

The V and J genes are TRBV10-2 and TRBJ2-7; 9 bases line up with TRBD1. With 6 bases clipped from V and 7 bases from J, the junction kept 13 bases outside the gene matches. Germline CDR1 and CDR2: WSHSY and SAAADI. CDR3 length: 15 residues. The CDR3 loop reads CASRTIGTGFVEQYF. The CDR3 DNA reads as TGCGCCAGCAGAACAATCGGGACAGGGTTTGTTGAGCAGTACTTC.

This clone has a handful of counts. This sequence joins TRBV9 and TRBJ1-2; D is undetermined. Trimming removed 4 bases from V and 1 base from J, with 8 bases in between. Germline V gene lookup returns CDR1 SGDLS and CDR2 YYNGEE. The CDR3 length is 13 residues. The CDR3 loop is CASSQQNNYGYTF. The CDR3 coding sequence is TGTGCCAGCAGCCAACAGAATAACTATGGCTACACCTTC.

The chain couples TRBV6-6 to TRBJ2-7; D gene unclear. This CDR3 is 11 amino acids long. V gave up 6 bases and J gave up 4 bases, with 7 bases separating them. Germline CDR1 is MNHNY and CDR2 is SVGAGI (reference sequence). The CDR3 protein is CASSWGYEQYF. The CDR3 DNA is TGTGCCAGCAGCTGGGGTTACGAGCAGTACTTC.

The genes are TRBV7-2 and TRBJ1-5; D uncertain. The CDR3 loop spans 13 amino acids. Trimming shortened V by 2 bases and J by 4 bases, and 6 bases separated the two germline ends. Per germline, CDR1 SGHTA and CDR2 FQGNSA. The DNA of the CDR3 is TGTGCCAGCAGCTTACTCCTTAATCAGCCCCAGCATTTT. Translating gives CASSLLLNQPQHF.

This clone was seen a few times. The genes are TRBV29-1 and TRBJ2-3; 8 bases fit TRBD2. The V and J ends lost 8 bases and 4 bases, in that order; junction bases with no gene match: 11. The CDR3 totals 14 residues. CDR1 is SQVTM and CDR2 is ANQGSEA in the germline V gene. The CDR3 is CSFSSGRSADTQYF. In nucleotides, the CDR3 is TGCAGCTTCTCTAGCGGGCGGTCTGCAGATACGCAGTATTTT.

Only one count was recorded for this clone. This sequence joins TRBV28 and TRBJ1-2, with 8 bases identical to TRBD1. V shed 6 bases, J shed 3 bases, and the junction held 6 bases outside the gene matches. The CDR3 runs to 14 residues. CDR1 and CDR2 from the germline V gene are MDHEN and SYDVKM. CDR3 sequence reads: CASRPGTGHYGYTF. The CDR3 DNA is TGTGCCAGCAGACCCGGGACAGGCCACTATGGCTACACCTTC.

The chain carries TRBV7-2 and TRBJ1-1; D is uncertain. The CDR3 runs 13 residues. V lost 5 bases, J lost 5 bases, and 12 bases lay in between. Germline-derived CDR1 and CDR2 are SGHTA and FQGNSA. The DNA of the CDR3 is TGTGCCAGCAGCGCCCGAATTAGGACTGAAGCTTTCTTT. Protein product: CASSARIRTEAFF.

The rearrangement joins TRBV11-2 to TRBJ2-1; 8 bases map to TRBD1. Germline V gene lookup returns CDR1 SGHAT and CDR2 FQNNGV. V was pared by 5 bases and J by 0 bases, with 12 bases of the junction left unmatched. CDR3 size: 18 residues. The CDR3 nucleotides are TGTGCCAGCAGCCCGCTCTTCGGACAGGGAAGCTCCTACAATGAGCAGTTCTTC. Translated: CASSPLFGQGSSYNEQFF.

The V gene is TRBV7-2, the J gene TRBJ2-3; D is perhaps TRBD1 (5 bases). CDR1 is SGHTA and CDR2 is FQGNSA in the germline V gene. This CDR3 has 16 residues. Trimming removed 2 bases at V and 6 bases at J, with 18 bases between. This chain's CDR3 is CASSLFEVQGGDTQYF. The CDR3 DNA follows: TGTGCCAGCAGCTTATTTGAGGTCCAGGGTGGGGATACGCAGTATTTT.

The chain joins TRBV25-1 to TRBJ2-1, with a weak D call TRBD1 (6 bases). This CDR3 region has 14 residues. V dropped 7 bases and J dropped 3 bases, with 13 bases sitting between them. Germline V gene sequence: CDR1 MGHDK, CDR2 SYGVNS. CDR3 bases: TGTGCCAGCAAGGGACAAGGAGTCTACAATGAGCAGTTCTTC. Translating it yields CASKGQGVYNEQFF.

J is TRBJ2-2 and V is TRBV4-3; a weak D match, TRBD2 (5 bases). CDR3 length equals 17 residues. The V and J ends lost 1 base and 1 base respectively, with 13 bases between them. Germline CDR1 LGHNA, CDR2 YSLEER. CDR3 nucleotides: TGCGCCAGCAGCCAAGGGGAAGCGGCAGGGAACACCGGGGAGCTGTTTTTT. Translating it yields CASSQGEAAGNTGELFF.

J is TRBJ2-7 and V is TRBV5-1, with 9 bases lining up with TRBD1. From germline, CDR1 is SGHRS and CDR2 YFSETQ. The V segment lost 4 bases and the J segment 5 bases; nucleotides outside the gene matches: 7. The CDR3 has 14 residues. This chain's CDR3 is CASSHPGQGHEQYF. CDR3 DNA: TGCGCCAGCAGCCATCCGGGACAGGGCCACGAGCAGTACTTC.

This rearrangement joins TRBV30 to TRBJ1-3, with unresolved D. The germline V gene has CDR1 GTSNPN and CDR2 SVGIG (reference sequence). V gave up 0 bases and J gave up 4 bases, with 13 bases separating them. The length of the CDR3 is 15 residues. As DNA, the CDR3 is TGTGCCTGGAGTGTACTTAATCCAGGAGGAAACACCATATATTTT. It translates to CAWSVLNPGGNTIYF.

The gene calls are TRBV5-1 and TRBJ1-5; D gene unclear. The length of the CDR3 is 13 residues. CDR1 and CDR2 from the germline V gene are SGHRS and YFSETQ. V was pared by 0 bases and J by 10 bases, with 11 bases between. The CDR3 reads CASSLEPSGPQHF. The CDR3 bases are TGCGCCAGCAGCTTGGAGCCGTCTGGCCCCCAGCATTTT.

The chain has TRBV13 and TRBJ2-5, with 9 bases matching TRBD2. CDR3 length: 14 residues. In germline, CDR1 is PRHDT, CDR2 FYEKMQ (reference sequence). The V and J ends lost 2 bases and 4 bases, in that order; junction bases with no gene match: 2. The CDR3 coding sequence is TGTGCCAGCAGCTTATCACTAGCGGGAGAGACCCAGTACTTC. Residues: CASSLSLAGETQYF. The variable domain in full, with the rest retrieved from reference TRBV13 and TRBJ2-5, is AAGVIQSPRHLIKEKRETATLKCYPIPRHDTVYWYQQGPGQDPQFLISFYEKMQSDKGSIPDRFSAQQFSDYHSELNMSSLELGDSALYFCASSLSLAGETQYFGPGTRLLVL.

This chain joins TRBV9 and TRBJ2-1, with D possibly matching TRBD2 (5 bases). In germline, CDR1 is SGDLS, CDR2 YYNGEE. Between the trimmed V and J ends, which lost 2 bases and 6 bases, there was a span of 15 bases. This CDR3 has 15 residues. The CDR3 DNA sequence: TGTGCCAGCAGCGTTCGCTCTAGCTGGGGCAATGAGCAGTTCTTC. Its protein product is CASSVRSSWGNEQFF.

The V gene is TRBV5-6, the J gene TRBJ1-1, with D perhaps TRBD1 (5 bases). Trimming removed 4 bases at V and 0 bases at J, with 19 bases between. Germline V gene sequence: CDR1 SGHDT, CDR2 YYEEEE. The CDR3 runs to 17 residues. The CDR3 sequence: CASSQLRGRGMNTEAFF. As DNA, the CDR3 is TGTGCCAGCAGCCAACTACGGGGGAGAGGGATGAACACTGAAGCTTTCTTT.

This chain uses TRBV7-9 with TRBJ1-2; 7 bases agree with TRBD1. Germline loops: CDR1 SEHNR, CDR2 FQNEAQ (reference sequence). The CDR3 contains 16 residues. V shed 5 bases and J 7 bases; nucleotides not matched to a gene: 16. The CDR3 spells CASSPTPGTGDRGYTF. CDR3 coding DNA: TGTGCCAGCAGCCCTACCCCGGGAACAGGGGATCGTGGCTACACCTTC.

This clone has only one observation. The rearrangement uses TRBV30 and TRBJ2-5; D not resolved. Germline loops: CDR1 GTSNPN, CDR2 SVGIG (reference sequence). The CDR3 totals 18 residues. The V and J ends lost 7 bases and 2 bases respectively, with 29 bases between them. In nucleotides, the CDR3 is TGTGCCTCACGAGAACGACGACCCAAGGAAAGAAGGCAAGAGACCCAGTACTTC. Translating gives CASRERRPKERRQETQYF.

This clone has only a few counts. V is TRBV28 and J is TRBJ2-1; D perhaps matches TRBD2 (6 bases). The germline V gene encodes CDR1 MDHEN and CDR2 SYDVKM. The CDR3 length is 13 residues. Trimming cost V 5 bases and J 7 bases, with 12 bases left between them. As DNA, the CDR3 is TGTGCCAGCAGTCAGACTAGTTCGAATGAGCAGTTCTTC. This encodes CASSQTSSNEQFF.

The chain uses TRBV29-1 and TRBJ1-2; TRBD1 matches 10 bases. This CDR3 spans 14 amino acids. The V gene's germline CDR1 is SQVTM and CDR2 ANQGSEA. DNA of the CDR3: TGCAGGCAACCCCGTAGGGACAGGGGCCTCGGCTACACCTTC. Translating gives CRQPRRDRGLGYTF.

The chain is built from TRBV29-1 and TRBJ2-4; 10 nucleotides match TRBD2. Trimming at V came to 7 bases and at J to 1 base, leaving 7 bases not matched to a gene. The CDR3 is made up of 15 amino acids. Per germline, CDR1 SQVTM and CDR2 ANQGSEA. DNA for the CDR3: TGCAGCGCCGCCGTAGCGGGAGGCGCCAAAAACATTCAGTACTTC. Amino acids: CSAAVAGGAKNIQYF.

This chain uses TRBV7-8 with TRBJ2-1; no reliable D call. Germline V gene data show CDR1 as SGHVS and CDR2 as FQNEAQ. Trimming stripped 1 base from V and 0 bases from J, with 10 bases between. This CDR3 region has 16 residues. For the CDR3, the DNA is TGTGCCAGCAGCTTAGTTTCTAGGAGCTCCTACAATGAGCAGTTCTTC. It specifies CASSLVSRSSYNEQFF.